What follows are 9 T cell receptor beta chains derived from one specimen sequenced in a study of T cells expressing NK-cell markers. TCRdb reprocessed the 5' RACE reads, with one entry per CDR3 protein and no DNA. In total, the table holds roughly 450,000 distinct CDR3 sequences. The source material was blood T cells: a sorted CD56 or NKG2C T cell subset, CD4+ or CD8+ T cells, or bulk PBMC T cells (not recorded which). The receptors derive from a woman in her forties or fifties in good health.

J is TRBJ2-3 and V is TRBV11-3; TCRdb's assignment of TRBD1 cannot be checked, as there is no DNA. This CDR3 spans 16 amino acids. Germline values: CDR1 SGHNT, CDR2 YENEEA. The CDR3 protein is CASSFSAGAKTDTQYF.

The gene calls are TRBV10-3 and TRBJ2-1; TCRdb reports TRBD1, a call that lacks DNA to check it against. This CDR3 is 15 amino acids long. The germline V gene has CDR1 ENHRY and CDR2 SYGVKD. This chain's CDR3 is CAISSGVVGHNEQFF.

The J gene is TRBJ2-5, the V gene TRBV7-8; TCRdb outputs TRBD2, but without DNA this stays unchecked. This CDR3 spans 15 amino acids. Per germline, CDR1 SGHVS and CDR2 FQNEAQ. The CDR3 sequence is CASSPLAGEIETQYF.

The chain uses TRBV9 and TRBJ1-2. The length of the CDR3 is 16 residues. The germline V gene has CDR1 SGDLS and CDR2 YYNGEE. The CDR3 spells CASSVDATGPNYGYTF.

This sequence joins TRBV4-2 and TRBJ2-7; TCRdb lists TRBD1, though no DNA is available to test this call. Germline CDR1 is LGHNA and CDR2 is YNFKEQ. The CDR3 length is 16 residues. CDR3 sequence reads: CASSQVAQGDWYEQYF.

The chain recombines TRBV5-1 with TRBJ2-3; the TRBD2 assignment by TCRdb is unverifiable without DNA. CDR3 length: 20 amino acids. Germline CDR1 SGHRS, CDR2 YFSETQ. CDR3 loop: CASSLEGPGLAGALGDTQYF. Drawing the rest from reference TRBV5-1 and TRBJ2-3, the complete variable domain is KAGVTQTPRYLIKTRGQQVTLSCSPISGHRSVSWYQQTPGQGLQFLFEYFSETQRNKGNFPGRFSGRQFSNSRSEMNVSTLELGDSALYLCASSLEGPGLAGALGDTQYFGPGTRLTVL.

This chain links TRBV30 with TRBJ1-2. This CDR3 is built from 14 residues. The germline V gene encodes CDR1 GTSNPN and CDR2 SVGIG (reference sequence). CDR3 amino acids: CAWSKPQTSYGYTF.

V and J are TRBV5-1 and TRBJ2-3; the TCRdb call, TRBD1, lacks DNA for checking. Looked up from germline, CDR1 is SGHRS and CDR2 is YFSETQ. This CDR3 contains 14 residues. The CDR3 loop reads CASSVEQGGDTQYF.

V gene TRBV7-9 combines with J gene TRBJ2-3; the D call of TRBD2 rests on TCRdb alone, since no DNA is present to check it. This CDR3 spans 14 amino acids. Germline-derived CDR1 and CDR2 are SEHNR and FQNEAQ (reference sequence). The CDR3 loop is CASSLAGGGDTQYF.